This T cell receptor (beta chain) derives from a study of blood T cell repertoires in COVID-19. Across the whole study: The United States, Italy and Spain supplied acute and convalescent COVID-19 samples. T cells, B-cell-depleted T cells, or PBMCs provided the cDNA or gDNA that served as material.

The CDR3 sequence is 16 residues long. Trimming removed 5 bases from V and 5 bases from J; junction bases left unmatched: 11. Per the germline V gene, CDR1 is SGHTA and CDR2 is FQGNSA. Under the authors' procedure: Cell counts per sample came from amplifying reference gene primers. Using immunoSEQ multiplex PCR, the repertoire was profiled, and TCRdb retains in-frame clones only, with some absent. Clone size and the V and J calls come from that table; the DNA yielded D and trimming. The sample includes over 200,000 clones, roughly 91% of them seen just once. The material sequenced was peripheral blood. The sequence came from a woman in her forties who had recovered from COVID-19. The rearrangement uses TRBV7-2 and TRBJ1-4; 7 bases fit TRBD1. CDR3 DNA sequence: TGTGCCAGCAGCCCAGGGGGGACGGTCCTGAATGAAAAACTGTTTTTT. This codes for CASSPGGTVLNEKLFF.